This is a list of T cell receptor beta chains from one sample in a study of T cells in Graves' hyperthyroidism and ophthalmopathy. TCRdb analysed the multiplex PCR reads with MiXCR anew, one entry per CDR3 protein. Seen here are 340,000 or so distinct CDR3 sequences, around a fifth observed once, and the top ten hold 50% to 65%. The source material was blood. The origin of the receptors is a woman in her fifties or sixties with Graves' hyperthyroidism. The conserved cysteine and the conserved F or W are not part of the CDR3 here. The order of the fields is J gene, V gene, CDR3 protein.

J: TRBJ1-1; V: TRBV6-1; CDR3: ASSTLNTEAF
J: TRBJ2-7; V: TRBV29-1; CDR3: SVEGTSGIYEQY
J: TRBJ1-2; V: TRBV3-1; CDR3: ASSSTGGGGYT
J: TRBJ2-7; V: TRBV11-1; CDR3: ASSSSIFHEQY
J: TRBJ2-1; V: TRBV6-1; CDR3: ASSVTGPSYNEQF
J: TRBJ2-6; V: TRBV11-1; CDR3: ASSLAGVAGANVLT
J: TRBJ2-7; V: TRBV5-6; CDR3: ASSSSRNYEQY
J: TRBJ1-2; V: TRBV28; CDR3: ASRESGQFYGYT
J: TRBJ2-4; V: TRBV28; CDR3: ASSPGLAGVKNIQY
J: TRBJ2-3; V: TRBV7-9; CDR3: ASSLVDTQY
J: TRBJ1-3; V: TRBV11-2; CDR3: ASRDRAGSGNTIY
J: TRBJ2-7; V: TRBV14; CDR3: ASRYSGRGYEQY
J: TRBJ2-7; V: TRBV29-1; CDR3: SVNLEGARSEQY
J: TRBJ2-1; V: TRBV30; CDR3: AWSLGPAQF
J: TRBJ1-2; V: TRBV11-2; CDR3: ASSLEQGRIDGYT
J: TRBJ1-2; V: TRBV13; CDR3: ASSQLGGYT
J: TRBJ2-5; V: TRBV27; CDR3: ASSGKNQETQY
J: TRBJ2-5; V: TRBV20-1; CDR3: SARVAPTLQETQY
J: TRBJ2-3; V: TRBV7-8; CDR3: ASSSIAVTDTQY
J: TRBJ2-1; V: TRBV5-1; CDR3: ATRAGVSVSEQF
J: TRBJ2-2; V: TRBV7-3; CDR3: ASSPFGGANGELF
J: TRBJ2-3; V: TRBV5-1; CDR3: ASSSGSGGALDTQY
J: TRBJ2-2; V: TRBV6-1; CDR3: ASSEVWGAGNTGELF
J: TRBJ2-7; V: TRBV5-1; CDR3: ASSRGLAGVKYEQY
J: TRBJ1-6; V: TRBV25-1; CDR3: ASSDDRKNSPLH
J: TRBJ2-5; V: TRBV12-3/TRBV12-4; CDR3: ASCPAGGKTQY
J: TRBJ1-6; V: TRBV2; CDR3: ASSESGGPNSPLH
J: TRBJ1-2; V: TRBV9; CDR3: ASSPRTGAFYGYT